Many counts were recorded for the clone carrying this TCR beta chain. Researchers took RNA transcripts and amplified TCR beta CDR3 regions from them. The library came from an HTBI-primed first-round RT-PCR and a second-round multiplex PCR. Each CDR3 protein is one row after TCRdb ran MiXCR on the multiplex PCR reads. Of under 400,000 distinct CDR3 sequences in the sample, around a sixth were seen once. These data originate in a study of Graves' ophthalmopathy and Graves' hyperthyroidism. Diagnoses were established from clinical symptoms, serum thyroxine, TRAb, thyroid ultrasound and orbital computed tomography. The germline V and J ends were trimmed by 5 bases and 8 bases, with 10 bases remaining between them. This CDR3 is 12 amino acids long. Germline CDR1 is DFQATT and CDR2 is SNEGSKA (reference sequence).

The chain has TRBV20-1 and TRBJ1-6; tentatively, D is TRBD1 (6 bases). The sequenced material came from peripheral blood. This clonotype was sampled from an adult man with Graves' ophthalmopathy. The CDR3 sequence: CSARQVDSPLHF. The CDR3 coding sequence is TGCAGTGCTCGACAGGTGGATTCACCCCTCCACTTT.